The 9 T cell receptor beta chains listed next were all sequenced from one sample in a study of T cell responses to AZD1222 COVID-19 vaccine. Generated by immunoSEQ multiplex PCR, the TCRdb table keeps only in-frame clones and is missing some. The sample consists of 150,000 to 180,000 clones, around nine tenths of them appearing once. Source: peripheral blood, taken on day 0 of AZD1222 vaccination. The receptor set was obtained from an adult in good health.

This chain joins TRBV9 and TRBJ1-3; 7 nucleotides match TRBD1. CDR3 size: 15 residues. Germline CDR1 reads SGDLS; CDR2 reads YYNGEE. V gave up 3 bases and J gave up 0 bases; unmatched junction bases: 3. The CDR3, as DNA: TGTGCCAGCAGCGCCGGGGACAGCTCTGGAAACACCATATATTTT. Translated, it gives CASSAGDSSGNTIYF. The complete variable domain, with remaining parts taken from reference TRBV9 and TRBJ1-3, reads DSGVTQTPKHLITATGQRVTLRCSPRSGDLSVYWYQQSLDQGLQFLIQYYNGEERAKGNILERFSAQQFPDLHSELNLSSLELGDSALYFCASSAGDSSGNTIYFGEGSWLTVV.

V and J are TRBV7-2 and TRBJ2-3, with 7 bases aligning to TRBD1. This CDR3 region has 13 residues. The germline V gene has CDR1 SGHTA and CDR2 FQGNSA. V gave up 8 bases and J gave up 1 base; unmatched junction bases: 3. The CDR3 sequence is CASGQGGTDTQYF. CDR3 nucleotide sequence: TGTGCCAGCGGGCAGGGGGGCACAGATACGCAGTATTTT.

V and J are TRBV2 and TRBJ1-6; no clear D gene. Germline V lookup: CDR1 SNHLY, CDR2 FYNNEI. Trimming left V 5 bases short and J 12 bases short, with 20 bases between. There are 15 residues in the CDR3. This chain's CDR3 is CASSKVGTIEEPLHF. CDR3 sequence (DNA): TGTGCCAGCAGTAAAGTTGGCACCATAGAAGAACCCCTCCACTTT.

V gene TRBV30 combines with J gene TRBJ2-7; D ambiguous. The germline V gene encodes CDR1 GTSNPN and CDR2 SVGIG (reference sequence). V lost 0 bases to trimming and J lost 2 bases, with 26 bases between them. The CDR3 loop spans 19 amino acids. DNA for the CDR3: TGTGCCTGGAGTGTTGGGCTGAGGTTAGCAGGTGAGAGAACCTACGAGCAGTACTTC. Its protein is CAWSVGLRLAGERTYEQYF.

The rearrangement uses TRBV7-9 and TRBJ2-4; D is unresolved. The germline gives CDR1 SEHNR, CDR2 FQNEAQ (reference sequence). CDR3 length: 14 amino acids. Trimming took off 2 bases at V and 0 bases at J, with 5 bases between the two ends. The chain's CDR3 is CASSLILAKNIQYF. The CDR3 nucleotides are TGTGCCAGCAGCTTAATTCTAGCCAAAAACATTCAGTACTTC.

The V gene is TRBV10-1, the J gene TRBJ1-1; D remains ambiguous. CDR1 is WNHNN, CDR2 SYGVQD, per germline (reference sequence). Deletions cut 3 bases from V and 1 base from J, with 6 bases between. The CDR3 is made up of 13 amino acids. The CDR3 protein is CASSDSANTEAFF. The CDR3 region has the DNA TGCGCCAGCAGTGACAGTGCGAACACTGAAGCTTTCTTT.

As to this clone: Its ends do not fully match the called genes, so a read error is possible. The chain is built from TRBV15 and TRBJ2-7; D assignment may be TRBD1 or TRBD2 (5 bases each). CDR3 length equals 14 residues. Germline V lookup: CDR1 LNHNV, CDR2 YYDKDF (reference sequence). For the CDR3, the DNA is TGTGCCACCAGGAGAGGGGCGACCTCCTACGAGCAGTACTTC. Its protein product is CATRRGATSYEQYF.

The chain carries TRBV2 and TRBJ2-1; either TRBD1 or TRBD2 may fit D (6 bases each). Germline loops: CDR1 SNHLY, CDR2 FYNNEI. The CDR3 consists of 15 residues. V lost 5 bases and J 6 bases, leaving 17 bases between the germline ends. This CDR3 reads CASSSGTRTINEQFF. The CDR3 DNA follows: TGTGCCAGCAGTTCCGGGACAAGGACTATCAATGAGCAGTTCTTC.

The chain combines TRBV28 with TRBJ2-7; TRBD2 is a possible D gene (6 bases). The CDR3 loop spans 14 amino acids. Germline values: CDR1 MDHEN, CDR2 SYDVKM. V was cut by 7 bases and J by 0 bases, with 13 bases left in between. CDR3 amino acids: CASNLAGSSYEQYF. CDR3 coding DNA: TGTGCCAGCAACTTAGCCGGGAGCTCCTACGAGCAGTACTTC. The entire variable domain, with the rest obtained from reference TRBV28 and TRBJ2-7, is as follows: DVKVTQSSRYLVKRTGEKVFLECVQDMDHENMFWYRQDPGLGLRLIYFSYDVKMKEKGDIPEGYSVSREKKERFSLILESASTNQTSMYLCASNLAGSSYEQYFGPGTRLTVT.